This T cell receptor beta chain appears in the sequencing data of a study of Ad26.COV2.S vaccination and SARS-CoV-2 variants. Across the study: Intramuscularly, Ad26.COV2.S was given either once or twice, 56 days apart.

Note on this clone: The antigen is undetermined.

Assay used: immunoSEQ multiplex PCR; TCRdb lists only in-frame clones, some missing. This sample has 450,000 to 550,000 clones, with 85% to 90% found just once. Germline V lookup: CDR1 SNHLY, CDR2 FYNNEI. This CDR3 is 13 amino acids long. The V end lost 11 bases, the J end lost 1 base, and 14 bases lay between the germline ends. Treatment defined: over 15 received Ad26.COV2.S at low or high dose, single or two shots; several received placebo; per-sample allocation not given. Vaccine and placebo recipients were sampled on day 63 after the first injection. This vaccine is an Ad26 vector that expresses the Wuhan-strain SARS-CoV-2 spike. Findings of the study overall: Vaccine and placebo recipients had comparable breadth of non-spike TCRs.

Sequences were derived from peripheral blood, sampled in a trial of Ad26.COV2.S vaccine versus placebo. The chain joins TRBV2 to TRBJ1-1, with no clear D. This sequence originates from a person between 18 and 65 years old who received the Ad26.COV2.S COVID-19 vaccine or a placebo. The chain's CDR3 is CAGRKEANTEAFF. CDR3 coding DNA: TGTGCCGGACGGAAGGAGGCGAACACTGAAGCTTTCTTT.